The clone carrying this TCR beta chain was detected once. Its antigen is unknown. These data originate in a study of cytotoxic CD8 clonotypes in ibrutinib-treated CLL. Study information: Responses: roughly 25 partial, 2 complete; after median approximately 67 months, approximately 15 stayed remitted, roughly 12 progressed. With a range of 6 to 36, the median treatment time before response samples were taken was approximately 12 months.

Findings of the study overall: Clonality rose at ibrutinib response, held steady in sustained remission, and fell toward baseline at progression.

The CDR3 runs 12 residues. V dropped 6 bases and J dropped 5 bases, with 8 bases sitting between them. Germline V CDR1 and CDR2: MNHEY, SVGAGI. Sequencing used immunoSEQ multiplex PCR; TCRdb keeps in-frame clones, though not all of them. This table has 140,000 to 150,000 clones, about three quarters appearing once. The material was PBMCs, obtained after 24 months of ibrutinib treatment. The V call is TRBV6-5, the J call TRBJ1-3, with D hard to call. This TCR was recovered from a human donor with chronic lymphocytic leukemia. CDR3 amino acids: CASSQERNTIYF. CDR3 sequence (DNA): TGTGCCAGCAGCCAGGAACGAAACACCATATATTTT.